Listed below are T cell receptor beta chains from one sample, sequenced in a study of patients and donors after allogeneic stem cell transplantation. TCRdb ran MiXCR on the RT-PCR reads and lists one entry per CDR3 protein. Seen here are about 9,900 distinct CDR3 sequences, roughly 6.4% observed once, and the top ten hold roughly a quarter. Input material: blood, either unsorted or a sorted T cell fraction (not recorded which). These receptor sequences come from a human donor who was either an allogeneic HSCT recipient or a stem cell or donor lymphocyte infusion donor (not recorded which). It is not recorded whose cells these are; they may come from a transplant donor. Each CDR3 is given with its conserved first and last residue. Each record gives: D gene, V gene, J gene, clone size, CDR3 protein, CDR3 DNA. D genes are given only for firm matches. A row's size may be missing; if present it is once, few, many or a size class.

NA	TRBV7-3	TRBJ2-3	NA	CASGGRPQDTQYF	TGTGCCAGCGGTGGGAGGCCCCAGGATACGCAGTATTTT
TRBD2	TRBV18	TRBJ2-3	NA	CASSELAGRHTQYF	TGTGCCAGCTCAGAACTAGCGGGACGACATACGCAGTATTTT
TRBD2	TRBV5-1	TRBJ2-7	many	CASSLQPGLATTSSYEQYF	TGCGCCAGCAGCTTACAACCGGGACTAGCGACCACGAGCTCCTACGAGCAGTACTTC
NA	TRBV10-3	TRBJ2-7	many	CAISDQRQRTYEQYF	TGTGCCATCAGTGATCAGCGTCAGAGAACCTACGAGCAGTACTTC
TRBD2	TRBV20-1	TRBJ2-3	few	CSARAGGGVADTQYF	TGCAGTGCTAGAGCGGGAGGAGGGGTGGCAGATACGCAGTATTTT
NA	TRBV20-1	TRBJ1-5	many	CSAGPDSNQPQHF	TGCAGTGCGGGTCCGGATAGCAATCAGCCCCAGCATTTT
TRBD2	TRBV4-1	TRBJ2-7	many	CASSPLGGSSYEQYF	TGCGCCAGCAGCCCCCTGGGCGGGAGTTCGTACGAGCAGTACTTC
TRBD1	TRBV11-2	TRBJ2-2	many	CASSQQKGQGSNTGELFF	TGTGCCAGCAGCCAACAAAAAGGACAGGGGTCGAACACCGGGGAGCTGTTTTTT
NA	TRBV4-1	TRBJ1-4	medium-sized	CASSQDGGVATNEKLFF	TGCGCCAGCAGCCAAGATGGAGGGGTTGCAACTAATGAAAAACTGTTTTTT
NA	TRBV5-6	TRBJ2-2	medium-sized	CASSLIGVGTGELFF	TGTGCCAGCAGCTTGATAGGGGTCGGCACCGGGGAGCTGTTTTTT
NA	TRBV7-2	TRBJ2-1	few	CASNLGVYNEQFF	TGTGCCAGCAACTTGGGTGTCTACAATGAGCAGTTCTTC
NA	TRBV20-1	TRBJ2-5	many	CSADRTFKETQYF	TGCAGTGCCGACAGGACTTTTAAAGAGACCCAGTACTTC
TRBD2	TRBV5-6	TRBJ2-7	NA	CASSLATSGYNEQYF	TGTGCCAGCAGCTTGGCGACTAGCGGATACAATGAGCAGTACTTC
TRBD1	TRBV5-1	TRBJ1-1	many	CASSLDGQGGAEAFF	TGCGCCAGCAGCCTGGACGGACAGGGAGGAGCTGAAGCTTTCTTT
TRBD2	TRBV27	TRBJ2-5	many	CASSVLAGGHQETQYF	TGTGCCAGCAGTGTACTAGCGGGAGGTCACCAAGAGACCCAGTACTTC
NA	TRBV10-3	TRBJ2-5	many	CAISRGNTQETQYF	TGTGCCATCAGTCGCGGGAACACCCAAGAGACCCAGTACTTC
TRBD1	TRBV6-6	TRBJ1-3	many	CASSSAGTGGLAGNTIYF	TGTGCCAGCAGTTCGGCCGGGACAGGGGGTTTGGCTGGAAACACCATATATTTT
NA	TRBV15	TRBJ1-2	many	CATSREGGGYGYTF	TGTGCCACCAGCAGAGAAGGCGGGGGGTATGGCTACACCTTC
TRBD1	TRBV28	TRBJ2-7	NA	CASRETGSYEQYF	TGTGCCAGCAGGGAGACAGGGTCCTACGAGCAGTACTTC
TRBD1	TRBV6-2/TRBV6-3	TRBJ1-5	medium-sized	CASSRTGWDQPQHF	TGTGCCAGCAGCCGGACAGGGTGGGATCAGCCCCAGCATTTT